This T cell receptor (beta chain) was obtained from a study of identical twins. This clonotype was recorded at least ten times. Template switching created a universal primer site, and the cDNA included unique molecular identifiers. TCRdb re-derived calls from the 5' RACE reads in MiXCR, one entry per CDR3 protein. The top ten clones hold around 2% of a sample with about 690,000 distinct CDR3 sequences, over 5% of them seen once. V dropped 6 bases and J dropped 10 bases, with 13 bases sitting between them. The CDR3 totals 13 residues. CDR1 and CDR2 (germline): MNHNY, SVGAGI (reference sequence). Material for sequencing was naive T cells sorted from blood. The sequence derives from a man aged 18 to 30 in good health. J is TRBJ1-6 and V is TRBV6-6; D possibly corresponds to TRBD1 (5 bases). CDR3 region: CASSPPRGSPLHF. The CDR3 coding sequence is TGTGCCAGCAGCCCACCAAGGGGCTCACCCCTCCACTTT.